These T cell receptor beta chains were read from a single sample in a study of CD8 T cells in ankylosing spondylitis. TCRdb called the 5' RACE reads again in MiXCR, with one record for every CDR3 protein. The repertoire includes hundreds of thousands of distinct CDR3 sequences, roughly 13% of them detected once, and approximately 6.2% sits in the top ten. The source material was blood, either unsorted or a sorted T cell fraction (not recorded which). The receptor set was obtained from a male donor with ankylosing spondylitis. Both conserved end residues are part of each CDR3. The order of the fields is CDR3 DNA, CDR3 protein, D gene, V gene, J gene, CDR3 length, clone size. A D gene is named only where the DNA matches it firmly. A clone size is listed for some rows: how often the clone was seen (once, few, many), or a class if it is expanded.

cdr3_nt: TGTGCCAGCAGTGAGTCGTTATCAGATACGCAGTATTTT
cdr3_aa: CASSESLSDTQYF
d_call: .
v_call: TRBV2
j_call: TRBJ2-3
cdr3_length: 13
clone_size: many

cdr3_nt: TGTGCCAGCAGCTCCCTACGGGGCACAGATACGCAGTATTTT
cdr3_aa: CASSSLRGTDTQYF
d_call: .
v_call: TRBV7-9
j_call: TRBJ2-3
cdr3_length: 14
clone_size: many

cdr3_nt: TGTGCCAGCAGTCTTACCGGGACTCCAAAGTACGAGCAGTACTTC
cdr3_aa: CASSLTGTPKYEQYF
d_call: .
v_call: TRBV27
j_call: TRBJ2-7
cdr3_length: 15
clone_size: .

cdr3_nt: TGTGCCAGCAGCGTCGGGACAGGGCGGAACGAGCAGTACTTC
cdr3_aa: CASSVGTGRNEQYF
d_call: TRBD1
v_call: TRBV9
j_call: TRBJ2-7
cdr3_length: 14
clone_size: .

cdr3_nt: TGCGCCAGCAGCCAAGATGGCACGGCTACAGATACGCAGTATTTT
cdr3_aa: CASSQDGTATDTQYF
d_call: .
v_call: TRBV4-1
j_call: TRBJ2-3
cdr3_length: 15
clone_size: many

cdr3_nt: TGTGCCAGCAGCTTATCGACAGAGACCCAGTACTTC
cdr3_aa: CASSLSTETQYF
d_call: .
v_call: TRBV7-9
j_call: TRBJ2-5
cdr3_length: 12
clone_size: .

cdr3_nt: TGTGCCAGCAGCTACGGGACTAGACAAGGCGAGCAGTACTTC
cdr3_aa: CASSYGTRQGEQYF
d_call: TRBD2
v_call: TRBV27
j_call: TRBJ2-7
cdr3_length: 14
clone_size: .

cdr3_nt: TGTGCCAGTACGTTGGGGGCCTATGGCTACACCTTC
cdr3_aa: CASTLGAYGYTF
d_call: .
v_call: TRBV19
j_call: TRBJ1-2
cdr3_length: 12
clone_size: once

cdr3_nt: TGTGCCAGCAGCCACGATGTCGGACAGCCCTCTGGGGCCAACGTCCTGACTTTC
cdr3_aa: CASSHDVGQPSGANVLTF
d_call: .
v_call: TRBV3-1
j_call: TRBJ2-6
cdr3_length: 18
clone_size: .

cdr3_nt: TGCAGCGTCGGCAGTACAAATTCACCCCTCCACTTT
cdr3_aa: CSVGSTNSPLHF
d_call: .
v_call: TRBV29-1
j_call: TRBJ1-6
cdr3_length: 12
clone_size: few

cdr3_nt: TGCAGTGCTCCGCGCCTCGGACAGGGGGCCGATACGCAGTATTTT
cdr3_aa: CSAPRLGQGADTQYF
d_call: TRBD1
v_call: TRBV20-1
j_call: TRBJ2-3
cdr3_length: 15
clone_size: few

cdr3_nt: TGTGCCAGCAGCTTAGCTTGGACCGGGGAGCTGTTTTTT
cdr3_aa: CASSLAWTGELFF
d_call: .
v_call: TRBV7-2
j_call: TRBJ2-2
cdr3_length: 13
clone_size: .

cdr3_nt: TGTGCCAGCAGCGAACTCTCCGGAGATACGCAGTATTTT
cdr3_aa: CASSELSGDTQYF
d_call: .
v_call: TRBV2
j_call: TRBJ2-3
cdr3_length: 13
clone_size: few

cdr3_nt: TGTGCCTGGACTTGGGACAGGGGGCAGCCAGATACGCAGTATTTT
cdr3_aa: CAWTWDRGQPDTQYF
d_call: TRBD1
v_call: TRBV30
j_call: TRBJ2-3
cdr3_length: 15
clone_size: .

cdr3_nt: TGTGCCAGCAGTGAGTTCGGGCAAAACATTCAGTACTTC
cdr3_aa: CASSEFGQNIQYF
d_call: .
v_call: TRBV2
j_call: TRBJ2-4
cdr3_length: 13
clone_size: few

cdr3_nt: TGCGCCAGCAGCCCTGAAGCGTCAGTCTATGGCTACACCTTC
cdr3_aa: CASSPEASVYGYTF
d_call: .
v_call: TRBV5-1
j_call: TRBJ1-2
cdr3_length: 14
clone_size: once

cdr3_nt: TGCAGTGCTACCGGGGCGGCCAATCAGCCCCAGCATTTT
cdr3_aa: CSATGAANQPQHF
d_call: .
v_call: TRBV20-1
j_call: TRBJ1-5
cdr3_length: 13
clone_size: few

cdr3_nt: TGCGCCAGCAGTGGCGGGACTAGCGGCTACGAGCAGTACTTC
cdr3_aa: CASSGGTSGYEQYF
d_call: TRBD2
v_call: TRBV5-1
j_call: TRBJ2-7
cdr3_length: 14
clone_size: few

cdr3_nt: TGCAGCGTTGACCCAGCGGGGGCCTCCTACAATGAGCAGTTCTTC
cdr3_aa: CSVDPAGASYNEQFF
d_call: TRBD2
v_call: TRBV29-1
j_call: TRBJ2-1
cdr3_length: 15
clone_size: few

cdr3_nt: TGTGCCACCAGCAGAGATACTAATTCACCCCTCCACTTT
cdr3_aa: CATSRDTNSPLHF
d_call: .
v_call: TRBV15
j_call: TRBJ1-6
cdr3_length: 13
clone_size: .

cdr3_nt: TGTGCCAGCAGCCAGTCCGGACAGGGTGCCGTAGCTTTCTTT
cdr3_aa: CASSQSGQGAVAFF
d_call: TRBD1
v_call: TRBV3-1
j_call: TRBJ1-1
cdr3_length: 14
clone_size: few

cdr3_nt: TGTGCCAGCAGCTTAAGACAGGCGCCAGGGAGAGTGGAGACTGAAGCTTTCTTT
cdr3_aa: CASSLRQAPGRVETEAFF
d_call: .
v_call: TRBV11-2
j_call: TRBJ1-1
cdr3_length: 18
clone_size: few

cdr3_nt: TGTGCCAGCAGCCGATGGGGGGCGCGAACGAATTCACCCCTCCACTTT
cdr3_aa: CASSRWGARTNSPLHF
d_call: .
v_call: TRBV7-9
j_call: TRBJ1-6
cdr3_length: 16
clone_size: .

cdr3_nt: TGTGCCAGCACCCTCCAGGGCTACCCGAAAGAGACCCAGTACTTC
cdr3_aa: CASTLQGYPKETQYF
d_call: .
v_call: TRBV11-2
j_call: TRBJ2-5
cdr3_length: 15
clone_size: .

cdr3_nt: TGTGCCAGCAGCCCCACCGGTAGCGCGTATACGCAGTATTTT
cdr3_aa: CASSPTGSAYTQYF
d_call: .
v_call: TRBV9
j_call: TRBJ2-3
cdr3_length: 14
clone_size: .

cdr3_nt: TGCAGTGCTAGGGAGGGACGAAACTATGGCTACACCTTC
cdr3_aa: CSAREGRNYGYTF
d_call: .
v_call: TRBV20-1
j_call: TRBJ1-2
cdr3_length: 13
clone_size: few